This T cell receptor beta chain stems from a study of blood T cell repertoires in COVID-19. TCRdb's table, derived via immunoSEQ multiplex PCR, lists solely in-frame clones and lacks some. Of tens of thousands of clones in the sample, 87% are singletons; the top ten hold 9.5% to 13%. Sequences were obtained from peripheral blood. The sequence derives from a human donor with acute or convalescent COVID-19. The donor label of this sample is uncertain.

The chain's CDR3 is CASSGQGVNTGELFF. The CDR3 region has the DNA TGTGCCAGCAGTGGACAGGGGGTGAACACCGGGGAGCTGTTTTTT. The chain combines TRBV2 with TRBJ2-2; 9 bases are a match to TRBD1. CDR3 length: 15 amino acids. CDR1 is SNHLY and CDR2 is FYNNEI in the germline V gene. The junction had 1 base not matched to a gene; V was cut back by 4 bases and J by 1 base.